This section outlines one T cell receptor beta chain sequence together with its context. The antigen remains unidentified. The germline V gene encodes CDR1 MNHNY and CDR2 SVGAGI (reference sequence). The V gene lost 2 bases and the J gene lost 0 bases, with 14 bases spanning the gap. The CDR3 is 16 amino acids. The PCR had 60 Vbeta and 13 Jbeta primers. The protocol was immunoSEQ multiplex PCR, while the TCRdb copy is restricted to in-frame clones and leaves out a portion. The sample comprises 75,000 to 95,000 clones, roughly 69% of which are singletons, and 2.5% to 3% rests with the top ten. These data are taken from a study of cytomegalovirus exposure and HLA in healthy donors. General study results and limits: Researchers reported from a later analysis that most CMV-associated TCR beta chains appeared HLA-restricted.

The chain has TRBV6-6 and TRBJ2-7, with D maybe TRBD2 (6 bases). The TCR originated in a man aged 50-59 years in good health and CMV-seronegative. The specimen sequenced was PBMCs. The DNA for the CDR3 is TGTGCCAGCAGTTACAATAGCGGACCTAGCTCCTACGAGCAGTACTTC. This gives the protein CASSYNSGPSSYEQYF.